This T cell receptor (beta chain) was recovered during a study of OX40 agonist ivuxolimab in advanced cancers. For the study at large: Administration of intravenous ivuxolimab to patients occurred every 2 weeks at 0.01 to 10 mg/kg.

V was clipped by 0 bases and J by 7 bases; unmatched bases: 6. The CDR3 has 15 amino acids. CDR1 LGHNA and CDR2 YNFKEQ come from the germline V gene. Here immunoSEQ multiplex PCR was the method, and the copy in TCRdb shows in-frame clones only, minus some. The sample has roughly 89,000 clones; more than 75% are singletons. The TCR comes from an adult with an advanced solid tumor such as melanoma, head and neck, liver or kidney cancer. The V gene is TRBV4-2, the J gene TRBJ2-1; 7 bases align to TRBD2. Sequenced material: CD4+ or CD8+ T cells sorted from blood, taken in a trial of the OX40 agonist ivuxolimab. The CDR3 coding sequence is TGTGCCAGCAGCCAAGATCCCGCTAGCGGAAATGAGCAGTTCTTC. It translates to CASSQDPASGNEQFF.